The next 10 T cell receptor beta chains were all read from a single sample in a study of diagnostic markers for celiac disease. TCRdb reprocessed the reads, with one entry per CDR3 protein and no DNA. The clone table shows a few thousand distinct CDR3 sequences, with the ten largest holding under 6%. The source material was either unsorted cells or a sorted T cell fraction (not recorded which). The receptors were sampled from a human donor. This table probably holds off-target reads from a library built for another chain.

V gene TRBV11-2 combines with J gene TRBJ1-5; TCRdb calls TRBD1, which cannot be checked without DNA. Germline values: CDR1 SGHAT, CDR2 FQNNGV. This CDR3 comprises 15 residues. The CDR3 is CASSSRTGGDQPQHF.

This rearrangement joins TRBV7-2 to TRBJ1-3; TCRdb's D gene call, TRBD1, goes unchecked for lack of DNA. This CDR3 region has 13 residues. Germline V gene sequence: CDR1 SGHTA, CDR2 FQGNSA. CDR3 region: CASSPLYGNTIYF.

V gene TRBV5-4 combines with J gene TRBJ1-2. The CDR3 totals 17 residues. Germline-derived CDR1 and CDR2 are SGHNT and YYREEE (reference sequence). The CDR3 loop is CASSFDLRQGRDYGYTF.

This clonotype shows up as medium-sized (0.01 to 0.1%) by frequency. This chain links TRBV6-1 with TRBJ1-6. This CDR3 has 12 amino acids. CDR1 is MNHNS, CDR2 SASEGT, per germline. The CDR3 is CASKGLDSPLHF.

The CDR3: CASSSPSRGAGGYTF. The rearrangement links TRBV5-4 to TRBJ1-2; without DNA, the TCRdb call of TRBD1 cannot be checked. There are 15 residues in the CDR3. Germline CDR1 and CDR2: SGHNT and YYREEE (reference sequence). Looking up the rest from reference TRBV5-4 and TRBJ1-2 gives the full variable domain: ETGVTQSPTHLIKTRGQQVTLRCSSQSGHNTVSWYQQALGQGPQFIFQYYREEENGRGNFPPRFSGLQFPNYSSELNVNALELDDSALYLCASSSPSRGAGGYTFGSGTRLTVV.

This sequence joins TRBV7-2 and TRBJ2-7; TCRdb names TRBD2, which stays unverified in the absence of DNA. This CDR3 has 15 residues. Germline assignment: CDR1 SGHTA and CDR2 FQGNSA. The CDR3 protein is CASSLYYSGSYEQYF.

The CDR3 protein is CSAREWGGANTGELFF. V is TRBV20-1 and J is TRBJ2-2; without DNA, the TCRdb call of TRBD1 cannot be checked. Germline values: CDR1 DFQATT, CDR2 SNEGSKA (reference sequence). This CDR3 spans 16 amino acids.

This rearrangement joins TRBV4-1 to TRBJ2-1; absent DNA, TCRdb's TRBD2 call cannot be checked. Germline CDR1 and CDR2: MGHRA and YSYEKL. There are 15 residues in the CDR3. The chain's CDR3 is CASSRPGLTYNEQFF.

This clonotype shows up as medium-sized by frequency. The gene calls are TRBV5-1 and TRBJ2-2. Germline assignment: CDR1 SGHRS and CDR2 YFSETQ. This CDR3 is 15 amino acids long. The CDR3 protein is CASSWDRADTGELFF.

According to its frequency, this clonotype is medium-sized. The chain has TRBV12-3 or TRBV12-4 and TRBJ2-7; TCRdb designates TRBD2, a call that cannot be tested without DNA. The CDR3 contains 13 residues. The CDR3: CASSLGAGGEQYF.